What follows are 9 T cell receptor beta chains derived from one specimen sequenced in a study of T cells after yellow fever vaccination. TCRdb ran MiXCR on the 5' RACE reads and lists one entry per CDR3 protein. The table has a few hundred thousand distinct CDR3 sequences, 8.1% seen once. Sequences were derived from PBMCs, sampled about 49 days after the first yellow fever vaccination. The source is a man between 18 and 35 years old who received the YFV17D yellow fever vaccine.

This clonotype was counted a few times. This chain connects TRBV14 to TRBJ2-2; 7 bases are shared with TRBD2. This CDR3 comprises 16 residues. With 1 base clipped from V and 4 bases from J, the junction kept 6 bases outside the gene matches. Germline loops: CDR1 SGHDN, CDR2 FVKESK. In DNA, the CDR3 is TGTGCCAGCAGCCAAGGGGCGAGCGGGGTCACCGGGGAGCTGTTTTTT. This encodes CASSQGASGVTGELFF.

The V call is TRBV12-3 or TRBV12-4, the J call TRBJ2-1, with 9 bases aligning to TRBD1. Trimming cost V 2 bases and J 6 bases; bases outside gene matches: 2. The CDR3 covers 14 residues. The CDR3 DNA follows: TGTGCCAGCAGTTTATTGGGACAGGGCAATGAGCAGTTCTTC. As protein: CASSLLGQGNEQFF.

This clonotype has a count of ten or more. The CDR3 bases are TGTGCCAGCAGTCCCCCGGAGGGGACTTCCACAGATACGCAGTATTTT. Its protein product is CASSPPEGTSTDTQYF. The chain is built from TRBV28 and TRBJ2-3; D is possibly TRBD2 (6 bases). CDR3 size: 16 residues. Trimming shortened V by 5 bases and J by 2 bases, and 17 bases separated the two germline ends. From germline, CDR1 is MDHEN and CDR2 SYDVKM.

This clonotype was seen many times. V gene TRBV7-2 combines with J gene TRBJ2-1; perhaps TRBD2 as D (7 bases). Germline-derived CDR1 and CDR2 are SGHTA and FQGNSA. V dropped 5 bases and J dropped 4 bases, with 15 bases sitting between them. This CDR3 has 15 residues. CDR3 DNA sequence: TGTGCCAGCAGCCAAAGGGGGGGAAGATACAATGAGCAGTTCTTC. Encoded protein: CASSQRGGRYNEQFF.

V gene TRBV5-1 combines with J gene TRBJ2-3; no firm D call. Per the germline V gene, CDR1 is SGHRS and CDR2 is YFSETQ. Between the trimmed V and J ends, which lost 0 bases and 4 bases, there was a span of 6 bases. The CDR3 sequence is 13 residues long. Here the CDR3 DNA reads TGCGCCAGCAGCTTGGATCTATCAGATACGCAGTATTTT. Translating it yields CASSLDLSDTQYF.

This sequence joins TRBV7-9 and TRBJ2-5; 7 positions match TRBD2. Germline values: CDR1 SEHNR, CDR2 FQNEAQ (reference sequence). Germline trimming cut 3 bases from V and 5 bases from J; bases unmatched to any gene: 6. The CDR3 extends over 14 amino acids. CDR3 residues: CASSFSSGVETQYF. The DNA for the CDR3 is TGTGCCAGCAGCTTCTCGAGCGGGGTTGAGACCCAGTACTTC. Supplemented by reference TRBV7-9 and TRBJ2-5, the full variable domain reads DTGVSQNPRHKITKRGQNVTFRCDPISEHNRLYWYRQTLGQGPEFLTYFQNEAQLEKSRLLSDRFSAERPKGSFSTLEIQRTEQGDSAMYLCASSFSSGVETQYFGPGTRLLVL.

This chain's CDR3 is CASSNYLAGANEQFF. CDR3 nucleotide sequence: TGCGCCAGCAGCAACTACTTAGCGGGGGCAAATGAGCAGTTCTTC. The chain couples TRBV4-1 to TRBJ2-1; the match to TRBD2 covers 9 bases. This CDR3 has 15 residues. Germline assignment: CDR1 MGHRA and CDR2 YSYEKL. The ends lost 5 bases at V and 7 bases at J; junction bases unmatched: 9.

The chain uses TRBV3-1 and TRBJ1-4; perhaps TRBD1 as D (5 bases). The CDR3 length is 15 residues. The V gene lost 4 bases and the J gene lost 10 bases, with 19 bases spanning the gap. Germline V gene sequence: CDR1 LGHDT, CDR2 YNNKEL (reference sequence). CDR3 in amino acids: CASSRRGGEQGKLFF. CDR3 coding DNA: TGTGCCAGCAGCCGGAGGGGCGGGGAACAAGGAAAACTGTTTTTT.

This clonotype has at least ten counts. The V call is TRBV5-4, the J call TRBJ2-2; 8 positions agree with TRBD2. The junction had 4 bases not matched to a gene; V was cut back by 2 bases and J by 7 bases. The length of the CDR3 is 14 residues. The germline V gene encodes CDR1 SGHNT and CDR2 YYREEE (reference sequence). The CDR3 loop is CASSLAGEIGELFF. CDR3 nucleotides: TGTGCCAGCAGCTTAGCGGGGGAAATCGGGGAGCTGTTTTTT.